This T cell receptor (beta chain) was identified during a study of blood T cell repertoires in COVID-19. Whole-study context: Samples representing acute and convalescent COVID-19 were sourced from the United States, Italy and Spain. T cells, B-cell-depleted T cells, or PBMCs supplied cDNA or gDNA.

V was cut by 4 bases and J by 3 bases, with 13 bases left in between. Germline V gene data show CDR1 as MDHEN and CDR2 as SYDVKM. The CDR3 contains 14 residues. Profiling relied on immunoSEQ multiplex PCR, and the TCRdb table lists in-frame clones only, not all of them. The repertoire includes approximately 240,000 clones, 80% to 90% of them detected once, and over 15% sits in the top ten. The rearrangement links TRBV28 to TRBJ2-7; D is uncertain. The sequence came from a woman older than 75 with active or convalescent COVID-19. Sequences were obtained from peripheral blood. CDR3 nucleotides: TGTGCCAGCAGTTCGCTTGGCTTGATCTACGAGCAGTACTTC. It is translated as CASSSLGLIYEQYF.